The entry below describes one TCR beta chain. The protocol was immunoSEQ multiplex PCR, while the TCRdb copy is restricted to in-frame clones and leaves out a portion. Of 140,000 or so clones in the sample, around 84% were seen once. This specimen comes from a study of blood T cell repertoires in COVID-19. Study information: COVID-19 samples from acute and convalescent phases originated in the United States, Italy and Spain.

V lost 3 bases and J lost 5; bases outside the gene matches: 0. This CDR3 has 13 residues. The sequence came from a human donor with acute or convalescent COVID-19. The donor label of this sample is uncertain. Sequenced input: peripheral blood. The chain joins TRBV12-3 or TRBV12-4 to TRBJ1-5; 8 positions match TRBD1. CDR3 nucleotides: TGTGCCAGCAGTTTGACAGGGGATCAGCCCCAGCATTTT. The encoded protein is CASSLTGDQPQHF.